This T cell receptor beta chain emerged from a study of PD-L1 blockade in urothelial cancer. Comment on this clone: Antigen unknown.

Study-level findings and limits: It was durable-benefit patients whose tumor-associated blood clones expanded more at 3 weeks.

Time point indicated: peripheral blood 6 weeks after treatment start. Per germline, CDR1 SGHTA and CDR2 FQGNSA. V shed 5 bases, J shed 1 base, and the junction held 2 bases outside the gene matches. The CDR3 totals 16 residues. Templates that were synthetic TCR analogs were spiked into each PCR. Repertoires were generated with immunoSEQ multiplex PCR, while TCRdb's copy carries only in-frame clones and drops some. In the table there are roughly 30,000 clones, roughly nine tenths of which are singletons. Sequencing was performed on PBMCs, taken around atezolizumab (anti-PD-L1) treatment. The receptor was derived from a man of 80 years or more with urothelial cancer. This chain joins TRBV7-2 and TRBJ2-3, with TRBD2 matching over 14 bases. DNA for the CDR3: TGTGCCAGCAGCGCGGGACTAGCGGGAGGCACAGATACGCAGTATTTT. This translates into CASSAGLAGGTDTQYF.